A single sample is the source of the 21 T cell receptor beta chains below, sequenced in a study of blood T cells in healthy people across ages. Primers used in a second PCR of roughly 7 to 12 cycles were a sample-barcoded 5' primer and a J-beta primer mix. TCRdb reprocessed the 5' RACE reads via MiXCR and lists one record per CDR3 protein. This sample has under 2,000,000 distinct CDR3 sequences, with 49% found just once. What was sequenced was blood. Receptors originate from a woman between 40 and 50 years old in good health.

This CDR3 reads CSARDLRGRGGFFYEQYF. DNA for the CDR3: TGCAGTGCTAGAGATCTCCGGGGACGCGGGGGATTCTTCTACGAGCAGTACTTC. The chain carries TRBV20-1 and TRBJ2-5, with 7 positions matching TRBD2. The J call may be in error: the DNA end matches TRBJ2-7 better. Germline V gene data show CDR1 as DFQATT and CDR2 as SNEGSKA (reference sequence). This CDR3 comprises 18 residues.

The chain employs TRBV12-3 or TRBV12-4 and TRBJ2-3, with TRBD2 identical over 8 bases. CDR3 size: 16 residues. V shed 6 bases, J shed 0 bases, and the junction held 8 bases outside the gene matches. CDR3 sequence: CASSKYSGTSTDTQYF. Here the CDR3 DNA reads TGTGCCAGCAGCAAATATAGCGGGACCAGCACAGATACGCAGTATTTT.

This clonotype was seen only a few times. The V gene is TRBV12-3 or TRBV12-4, the J gene TRBJ2-5; 10 bases match TRBD2. The CDR3 is 17 amino acids. J was trimmed by 4 bases and V by 1 base; bases with no gene match: 9. The CDR3: CASSLGGAGGSGETQYF. CDR3 DNA sequence: TGTGCCAGCAGTTTAGGGGGAGCGGGGGGGTCCGGAGAGACCCAGTACTTC.

The rearrangement joins TRBV12-3 or TRBV12-4 to TRBJ2-4; no firm D call. The CDR3 totals 12 residues. V was cut by 3 bases and J by 13 bases, with 13 bases left in between. The chain's CDR3 is CASSFKEFQQYF. Written as DNA, the CDR3 is TGTGCCAGCAGTTTTAAAGAGTTTCAGCAGTACTTC.

J is TRBJ2-6 and V is TRBV5-6, with D maybe TRBD1 (5 bases). CDR1 is SGHDT and CDR2 is YYEEEE in the germline V gene. Trimming pared 0 bases from V and 3 bases from J, leaving 13 bases between. This CDR3 has 17 residues. The CDR3 loop is CASSLGGAGNGANVLTF. The CDR3 nucleotides read TGTGCCAGCAGCTTGGGTGGAGCAGGGAATGGGGCCAACGTCCTGACTTTC.

This clonotype has a handful of counts. This chain uses TRBV19 with TRBJ1-2; the D gene is possibly TRBD1 (5 bases). Germline-derived CDR1 and CDR2 are LNHDA and SQIVND (reference sequence). V lost 3 bases to trimming and J lost 1 base, with 21 bases between them. This CDR3 is built from 18 residues. The CDR3 bases are TGTGCCAGTAGTATCATCGGCGTGACAGTCACCTTTAACTATGGCTACACCTTC. Amino acid sequence: CASSIIGVTVTFNYGYTF.

The J gene is TRBJ2-4, the V gene TRBV11-2; 12 bases align to TRBD1. The closer fit of TRBJ2-7 to the DNA end suggests the J call may be wrong. Germline CDR1 SGHAT, CDR2 FQNNGV. CDR3 length: 16 residues. CDR3 bases: TGTGCCAGCAGCTTAGATGGGGGACAGGGGGCTCGCGAGCAGTACTTC. Its translation: CASSLDGGQGAREQYF.

V is TRBV25-1 and J is TRBJ2-1; 9 bases line up with TRBD1. Matching the DNA end better, TRBJ2-7 makes the J call doubtful. CDR1 and CDR2 from the germline V gene are MGHDK and SYGVNS. This CDR3 spans 16 amino acids. The CDR3 loop reads CASSEKDRGPYNEQYF. In DNA form, the CDR3 reads TGTGCCAGCAGTGAGAAGGACAGGGGACCCTACAATGAGCAGTACTTC.

The chain employs TRBV5-6 and TRBJ2-1, with 11 bases lining up with TRBD2. CDR3 length equals 15 residues. Germline-derived CDR1 and CDR2 are SGHDT and YYEEEE. V lost 1 base, J lost 8 bases, and 5 bases stayed unmatched. The CDR3 DNA sequence: TGTGCCAGCAGCTTGTTTCTAGCGGGGGGATATGAGCAGTTCTTC. Translation: CASSLFLAGGYEQFF.

A few counts support this clonotype. The J gene is TRBJ2-6, the V gene TRBV11-2; 9 bases are shared with TRBD1. This CDR3 is 16 amino acids long. V lost 5 bases to trimming and J lost 2 bases; unmatched junction nucleotides: 4. Germline-derived CDR1 and CDR2 are SGHAT and FQNNGV. CDR3 in DNA: TGTGCCAGCAGCGACAGGGGGAGGGCTGGGGCCAACGTCCTGACTTTC. This gives the protein CASSDRGRAGANVLTF.

This chain links TRBV2 with TRBJ2-5; the D gene is possibly TRBD2 (6 bases). This CDR3 has 14 amino acids. Germline CDR1 is SNHLY and CDR2 is FYNNEI. Trimming removed 4 bases at V and 1 base at J, with 10 bases between. This CDR3 reads CASSVRDFQETQYF. DNA of the CDR3: TGTGCCAGCAGTGTGAGGGACTTCCAAGAGACCCAGTACTTC.

This clonotype was counted a single time. This sequence joins TRBV5-1 and TRBJ1-2; D perhaps matches TRBD1 (5 bases). Germline CDR1 reads SGHRS; CDR2 reads YFSETQ. The CDR3 is 14 amino acids. V was pared by 5 bases and J by 3 bases, with 14 bases between. CDR3 DNA sequence: TGCGCCAGCAGAATCCTTCTGGGGGACTATGGCTACACCTTC. Encoded protein: CASRILLGDYGYTF.

J is TRBJ2-3 and V is TRBV7-2; no clear D. Germline CDR1 SGHTA, CDR2 FQGNSA. The CDR3 totals 13 residues. Trimming left V 5 bases short and J 8 bases short, with 14 bases between. The CDR3 DNA sequence: TGTGCCAGCAGCAACCCAGCGCCGAGTACGCAGTATTTT. Translation gives CASSNPAPSTQYF.

The chain employs TRBV7-9 and TRBJ2-3; 10 bases align to TRBD1. Per the germline V gene, CDR1 is SEHNR and CDR2 is FQNEAQ (reference sequence). The CDR3 is made up of 13 amino acids. With V trimmed by 5 bases and J by 10 bases, 6 bases remained unmatched. CDR3 region: CASSLGTGDAQYF. CDR3 DNA sequence: TGTGCCAGCAGCCTCGGGACAGGGGATGCGCAGTATTTT.

The sample holds a few counts of this clonotype. The chain employs TRBV20-1 and TRBJ2-1, with 7 bases matching TRBD1. The CDR3 has 13 amino acids. The V gene end was trimmed by 4 bases and the J gene end by 8 bases; junction bases not matched to a gene: 8. From germline, CDR1 is DFQATT and CDR2 SNEGSKA (reference sequence). The CDR3 region has the DNA TGCAGTGCTAAACTGACAGGGCGAGATGAGCAGTTCTTC. Protein: CSAKLTGRDEQFF.

This clonotype has only a few counts. The V gene is TRBV4-2, the J gene TRBJ2-1, with 12 bases that match TRBD2. The V gene end was trimmed by 5 bases and the J gene end by 8 bases; junction bases not matched to a gene: 7. The CDR3 totals 15 residues. The germline V gene has CDR1 LGHNA and CDR2 YNFKEQ. The CDR3 DNA follows: TGTGCCAGCAGCATCAGACTAGCGGGGGAGGATGAGCAGTTCTTC. Residues: CASSIRLAGEDEQFF.

The CDR3 reads CASSPRPAGNQETQYF. The CDR3 DNA sequence: TGTGCCAGCAGCCCCCGGCCAGCGGGAAACCAAGAGACCCAGTACTTC. The chain employs TRBV9 and TRBJ2-5; 7 bases match TRBD2. J gave up 0 bases and V 4 bases, and 9 bases lay outside the gene matches. Germline CDR1 SGDLS, CDR2 YYNGEE. The length of the CDR3 is 16 residues.

Only a few counts were recorded for this clonotype. The chain combines TRBV7-9 with TRBJ1-2, with unresolved D. Trimming took off 4 bases at V and 2 bases at J, with 11 bases between the two ends. This CDR3 spans 14 amino acids. The germline V gene has CDR1 SEHNR and CDR2 FQNEAQ (reference sequence). As DNA, the CDR3 is TGTGCCAGCAGCTCCTACACGGCCAACTATGGCTACACCTTC. Residues: CASSSYTANYGYTF.

Regarding this clonotype: One end of the junction varies from germline; a read error may be responsible. The chain carries TRBV7-2 and TRBJ2-5, with no clear D. CDR1 and CDR2 from the germline V gene are SGHTA and FQGNSA. The length of the CDR3 is 15 residues. The CDR3 loop reads CASSLGGRSEETLYF. The CDR3 DNA reads TGTGCCAGCAGCTTAGGTGGCAGGTCCGAAGAGACCCTGTACTTC.

V gene TRBV28 combines with J gene TRBJ2-7; 10 positions match TRBD1. Germline CDR1 is MDHEN and CDR2 is SYDVKM. V trimming: 7 bases; J trimming: 1 base; junction bases outside the gene matches: 10. CDR3 length: 16 amino acids. Written as DNA, the CDR3 is TGTGCCAGCAACGTCCGTGCGGGACAGGGGTCCTACGAGCAGTACTTC. The encoded protein is CASNVRAGQGSYEQYF.

The rearrangement links TRBV15 to TRBJ1-2; D is ambiguous. CDR3 size: 14 residues. CDR1 and CDR2 (germline): LNHNV, YYDKDF (reference sequence). Trimming cost V 3 bases and J 4 bases, with 12 bases left between them. This chain's CDR3 is CATSRSLEAYGYTF. CDR3 bases: TGTGCCACCAGCAGGTCTTTGGAGGCCTATGGCTACACCTTC.